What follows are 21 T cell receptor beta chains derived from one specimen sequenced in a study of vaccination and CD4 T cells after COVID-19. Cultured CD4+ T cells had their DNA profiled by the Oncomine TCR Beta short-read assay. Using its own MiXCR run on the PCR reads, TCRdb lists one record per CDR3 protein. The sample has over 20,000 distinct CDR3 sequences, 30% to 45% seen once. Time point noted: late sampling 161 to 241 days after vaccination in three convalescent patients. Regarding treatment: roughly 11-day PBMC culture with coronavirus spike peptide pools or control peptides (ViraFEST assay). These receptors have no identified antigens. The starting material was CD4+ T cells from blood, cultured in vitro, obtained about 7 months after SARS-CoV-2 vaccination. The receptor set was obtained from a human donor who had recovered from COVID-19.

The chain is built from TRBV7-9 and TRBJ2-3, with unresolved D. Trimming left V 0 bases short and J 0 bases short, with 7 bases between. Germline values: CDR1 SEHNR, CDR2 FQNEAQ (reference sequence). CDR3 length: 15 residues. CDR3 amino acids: CASSLAGFSTDTQYF. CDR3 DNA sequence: TGTGCCAGCAGCTTAGCGGGGTTTAGCACAGATACGCAGTATTTT.

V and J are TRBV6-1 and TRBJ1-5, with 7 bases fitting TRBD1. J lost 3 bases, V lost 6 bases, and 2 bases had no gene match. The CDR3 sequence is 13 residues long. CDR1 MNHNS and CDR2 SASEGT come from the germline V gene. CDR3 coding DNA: TGTGCCAGCAGCGGGACAGACAATCAGCCCCAGCATTTT. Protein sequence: CASSGTDNQPQHF.

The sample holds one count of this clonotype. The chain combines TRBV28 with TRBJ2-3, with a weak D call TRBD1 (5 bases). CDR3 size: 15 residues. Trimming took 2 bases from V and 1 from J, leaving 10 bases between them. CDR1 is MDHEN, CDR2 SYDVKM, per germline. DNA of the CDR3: TGTGCCAGCAGTTTAAGGGGAAGGGGCACAGATACGCAGTATTTT. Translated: CASSLRGRGTDTQYF.

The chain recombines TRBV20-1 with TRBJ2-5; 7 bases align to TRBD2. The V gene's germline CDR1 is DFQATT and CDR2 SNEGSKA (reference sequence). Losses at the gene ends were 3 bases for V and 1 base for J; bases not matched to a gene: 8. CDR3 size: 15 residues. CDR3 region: CSASSSGWVQETQYF. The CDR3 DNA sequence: TGCAGTGCTAGTTCTAGCGGATGGGTCCAAGAGACCCAGTACTTC.

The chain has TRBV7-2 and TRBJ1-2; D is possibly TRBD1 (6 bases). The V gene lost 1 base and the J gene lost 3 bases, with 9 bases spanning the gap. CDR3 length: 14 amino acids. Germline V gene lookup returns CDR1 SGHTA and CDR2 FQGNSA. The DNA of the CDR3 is TGTGCCAGCAGCTTAGAGACAGGTTACTATGGCTACACCTTC. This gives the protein CASSLETGYYGYTF.

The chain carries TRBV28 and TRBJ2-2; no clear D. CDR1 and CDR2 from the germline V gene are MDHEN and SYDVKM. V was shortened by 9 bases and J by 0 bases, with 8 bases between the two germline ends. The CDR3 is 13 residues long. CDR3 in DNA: TGTGCCAGTCGATTTTCGAACACCGGGGAGCTGTTTTTT. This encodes CASRFSNTGELFF.

Here the CDR3 DNA reads TGCGCCAGCAGTCGACAGACCGTCTCAGATACGCAGTATTTT. Protein product: CASSRQTVSDTQYF. This rearrangement joins TRBV10-2 to TRBJ2-3, with a possible D match to TRBD1 (5 bases). This CDR3 comprises 14 residues. Trimming cost V 5 bases and J 4 bases, with 13 bases left between them. The V gene's germline CDR1 is WSHSY and CDR2 SAAADI.

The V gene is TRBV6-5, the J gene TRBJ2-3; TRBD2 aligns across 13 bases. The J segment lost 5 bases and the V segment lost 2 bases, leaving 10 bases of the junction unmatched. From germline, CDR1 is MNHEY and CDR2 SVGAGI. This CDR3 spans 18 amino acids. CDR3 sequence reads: CASSYLLAGGVRRDTQYF. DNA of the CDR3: TGTGCCAGCAGTTACCTACTAGCGGGAGGGGTAAGGCGAGATACGCAGTATTTT.

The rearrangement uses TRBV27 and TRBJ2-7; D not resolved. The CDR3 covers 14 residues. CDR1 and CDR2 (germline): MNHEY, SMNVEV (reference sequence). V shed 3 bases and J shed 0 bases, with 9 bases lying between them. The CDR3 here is CASSLGGTSYEQYF. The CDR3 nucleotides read TGTGCCAGCAGTTTGGGCGGAACCTCCTACGAGCAGTACTTC.

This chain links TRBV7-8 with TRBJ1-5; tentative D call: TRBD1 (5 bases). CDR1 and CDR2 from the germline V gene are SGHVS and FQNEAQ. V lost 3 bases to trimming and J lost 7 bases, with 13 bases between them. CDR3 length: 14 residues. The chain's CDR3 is CASSFPGRGQPQHF. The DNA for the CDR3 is TGTGCCAGCAGCTTCCCCGGTAGGGGCCAGCCCCAGCATTTT. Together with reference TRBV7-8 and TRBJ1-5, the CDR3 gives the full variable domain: GAGVSQSPRYKVAKRGQDVALRCDPISGHVSLFWYQQALGQGPEFLTYFQNEAQLDKSGLPSDRFFAERPEGSVSTLKIQRTQQEDSAVYLCASSFPGRGQPQHFGDGTRLSIL.

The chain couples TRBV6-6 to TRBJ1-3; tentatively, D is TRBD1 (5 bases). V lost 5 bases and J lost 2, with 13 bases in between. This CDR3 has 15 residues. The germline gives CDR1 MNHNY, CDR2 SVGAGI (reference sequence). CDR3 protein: CASSVETVPGNTIYF. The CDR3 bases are TGTGCCAGCAGTGTCGAGACAGTACCTGGAAACACCATATATTTT.

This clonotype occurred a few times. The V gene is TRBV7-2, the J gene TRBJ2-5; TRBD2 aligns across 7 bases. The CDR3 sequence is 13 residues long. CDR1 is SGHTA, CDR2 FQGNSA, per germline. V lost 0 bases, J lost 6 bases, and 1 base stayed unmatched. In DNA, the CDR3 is TGTGCCAGCAGCTTAGCGGGAGGGCAGACCCAGTACTTC. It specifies CASSLAGGQTQYF. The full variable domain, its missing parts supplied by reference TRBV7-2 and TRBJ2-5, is GAGVSQSPSNKVTEKGKDVELRCDPISGHTALYWYRQSLGQGLEFLIYFQGNSAPDKSGLPSDRFSAERTGGSVSTLTIQRTQQEDSAVYLCASSLAGGQTQYFGPGTRLLVL.

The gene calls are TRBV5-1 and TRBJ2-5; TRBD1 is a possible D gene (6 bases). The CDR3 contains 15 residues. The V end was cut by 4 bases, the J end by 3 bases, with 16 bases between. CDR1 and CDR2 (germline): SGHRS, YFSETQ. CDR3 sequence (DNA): TGCGCCAGCAGCGACGGTCGGACAGACGAAGAGACCCAGTACTTC. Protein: CASSDGRTDEETQYF.

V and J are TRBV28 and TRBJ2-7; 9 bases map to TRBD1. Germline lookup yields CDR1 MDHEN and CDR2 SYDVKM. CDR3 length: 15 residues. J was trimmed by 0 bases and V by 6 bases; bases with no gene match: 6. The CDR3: CASRPTGGFSYEQYF. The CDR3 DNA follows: TGTGCCAGCAGACCGACAGGGGGTTTCTCCTACGAGCAGTACTTC.

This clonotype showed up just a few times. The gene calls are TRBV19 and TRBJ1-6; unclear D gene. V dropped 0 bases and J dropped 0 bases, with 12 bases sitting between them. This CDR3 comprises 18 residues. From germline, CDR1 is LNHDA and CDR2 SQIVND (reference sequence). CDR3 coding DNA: TGTGCCAGTAGTATAGAGGCGGCGGGGAGCTCCTATAATTCACCCCTCCACTTT. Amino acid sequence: CASSIEAAGSSYNSPLHF.

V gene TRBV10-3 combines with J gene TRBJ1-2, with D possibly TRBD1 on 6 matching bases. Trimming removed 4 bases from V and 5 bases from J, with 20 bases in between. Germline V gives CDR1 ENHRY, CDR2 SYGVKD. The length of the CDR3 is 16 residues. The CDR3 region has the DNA TGTGCCATCAGTGCGCCCTCAGGGGAATGGGGTTATGGCTACACCTTC. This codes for CAISAPSGEWGYGYTF.

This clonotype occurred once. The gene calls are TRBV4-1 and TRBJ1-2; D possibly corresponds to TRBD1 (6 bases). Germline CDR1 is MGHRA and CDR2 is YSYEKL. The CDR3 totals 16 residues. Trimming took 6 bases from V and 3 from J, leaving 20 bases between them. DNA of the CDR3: TGCGCCAGCAGTCGTAGGGCCGGACAGAACCACTATGGCTACACCTTC. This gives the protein CASSRRAGQNHYGYTF.

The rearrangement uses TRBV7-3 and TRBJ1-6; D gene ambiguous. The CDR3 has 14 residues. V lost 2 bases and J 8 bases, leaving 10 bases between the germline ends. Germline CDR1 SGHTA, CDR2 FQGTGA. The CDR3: CASSLGQVYSPLHF. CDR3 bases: TGTGCCAGCAGCTTAGGGCAGGTCTATTCACCCCTCCACTTT.

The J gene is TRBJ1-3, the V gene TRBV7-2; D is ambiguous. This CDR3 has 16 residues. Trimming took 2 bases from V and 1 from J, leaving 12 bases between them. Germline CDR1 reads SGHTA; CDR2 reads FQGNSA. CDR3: CASSLNPSASGNTIYF. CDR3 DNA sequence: TGTGCCAGCAGCTTAAATCCCTCGGCTTCTGGAAACACCATATATTTT.

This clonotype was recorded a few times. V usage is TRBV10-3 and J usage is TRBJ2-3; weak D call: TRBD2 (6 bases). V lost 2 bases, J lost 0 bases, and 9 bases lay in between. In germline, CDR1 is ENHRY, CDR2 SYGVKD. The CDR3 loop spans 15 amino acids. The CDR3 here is CAISEMSGSTDTQYF. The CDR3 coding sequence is TGTGCCATCAGTGAGATGAGCGGGAGCACAGATACGCAGTATTTT.

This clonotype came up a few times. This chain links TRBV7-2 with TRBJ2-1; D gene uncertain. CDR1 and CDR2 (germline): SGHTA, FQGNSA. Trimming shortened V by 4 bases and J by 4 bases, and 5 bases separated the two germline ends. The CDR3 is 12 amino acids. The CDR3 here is CASSYQYNEQFF. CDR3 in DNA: TGTGCCAGCAGCTACCAGTACAATGAGCAGTTCTTC.